This TCR beta chain came from a study of control samples from healthy donors and cancer patients. Germline CDR1 is KGHSY and CDR2 is FQNENV. Trimming removed 2 bases from V and 6 bases from J; junction bases left unmatched: 3. The CDR3 is made up of 13 amino acids. The repertoire was sequenced with immunoSEQ multiplex PCR; TCRdb's copy has only in-frame clones and lacks some. The table records about 170,000 clones, 75% to 95% of them present only once. The specimen was blood. The chain combines TRBV16 with TRBJ1-2, with TRBD1 matching over 7 bases. The clonotype originates from a young woman in good health. The CDR3 is CASSQQGGNGYTF. For the CDR3, the DNA is TGTGCCAGCAGCCAACAGGGGGGTAATGGCTACACCTTC.